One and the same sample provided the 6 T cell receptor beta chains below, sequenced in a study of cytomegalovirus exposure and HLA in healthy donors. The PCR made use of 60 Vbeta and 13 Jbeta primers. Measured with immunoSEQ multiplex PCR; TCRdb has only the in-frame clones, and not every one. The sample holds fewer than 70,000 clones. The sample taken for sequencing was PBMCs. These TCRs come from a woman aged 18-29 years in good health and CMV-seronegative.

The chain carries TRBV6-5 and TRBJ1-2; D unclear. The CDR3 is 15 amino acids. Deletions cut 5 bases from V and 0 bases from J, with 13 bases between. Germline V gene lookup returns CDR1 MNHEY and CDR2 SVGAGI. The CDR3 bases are TGTGCCAGCAGTACAAAGACAAAAGCTAACTATGGCTACACCTTC. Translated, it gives CASSTKTKANYGYTF.

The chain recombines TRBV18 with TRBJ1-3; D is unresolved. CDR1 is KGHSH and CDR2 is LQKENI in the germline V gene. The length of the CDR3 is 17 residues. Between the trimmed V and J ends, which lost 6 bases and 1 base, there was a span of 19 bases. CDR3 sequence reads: CASSPQRGGDSGNTIYF. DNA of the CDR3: TGTGCCAGCTCCCCCCAGCGCGGAGGTGATTCTGGAAACACCATATATTTT.

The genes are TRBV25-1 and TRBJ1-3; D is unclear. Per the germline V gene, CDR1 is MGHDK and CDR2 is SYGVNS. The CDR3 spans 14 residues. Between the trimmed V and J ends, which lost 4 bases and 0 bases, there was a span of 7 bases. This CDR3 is CASSVRDSGNTIYF. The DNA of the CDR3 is TGTGCCAGCAGTGTCCGGGACTCTGGAAACACCATATATTTT.

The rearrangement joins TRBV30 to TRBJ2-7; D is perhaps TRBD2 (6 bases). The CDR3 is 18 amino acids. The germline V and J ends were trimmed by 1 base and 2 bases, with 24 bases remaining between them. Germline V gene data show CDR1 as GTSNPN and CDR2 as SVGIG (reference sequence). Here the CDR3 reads CAWSGPDRDFRNAYEQYF. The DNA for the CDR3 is TGTGCCTGGAGTGGGCCGGACCGGGACTTTCGAAATGCCTACGAGCAGTACTTC.

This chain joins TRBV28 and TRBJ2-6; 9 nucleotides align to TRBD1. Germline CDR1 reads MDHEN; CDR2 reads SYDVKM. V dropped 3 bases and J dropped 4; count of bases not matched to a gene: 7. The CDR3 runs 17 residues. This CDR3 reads CASSFGTGTTGANVLTF. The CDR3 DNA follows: TGTGCCAGCAGTTTTGGGACAGGGACAACCGGGGCCAACGTCCTGACTTTC.

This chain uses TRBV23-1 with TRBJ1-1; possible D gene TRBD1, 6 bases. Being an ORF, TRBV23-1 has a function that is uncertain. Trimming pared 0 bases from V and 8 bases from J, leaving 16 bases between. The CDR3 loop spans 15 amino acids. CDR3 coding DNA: TGCGCCAGCAGTCAATCCGGACAGCGCCCGCAAGAAGCTTTCTTT. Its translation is CASSQSGQRPQEAFF.